These T cell receptor beta chains were read from a single sample in a study of blood T cell repertoires in COVID-19. Profiled with immunoSEQ multiplex PCR; TCRdb holds only in-frame clones, not every one. The sample holds approximately 210,000 clones, around 82% seen once. The specimen sequenced was peripheral blood. These receptors came from a man aged 45-65 years with active or convalescent COVID-19. CDR3s include the opening cysteine and the closing phenylalanine or tryptophan. The order of the fields is clone size, D gene, CDR3 length, J gene, V gene, CDR3 DNA, CDR3 protein. A D gene is named only where the DNA matches it firmly. Expanded clones are given a class, and other clones once, few, many or no size at all.

-	-	14	TRBJ1-1	TRBV7-9	TGTGCCAGCAGCTTAGGGGACACAAGGGTTGAGGCTTTCTTT	CASSLGDTRVEAFF
once	-	14	TRBJ2-5	TRBV28	TGTGCCAGCAGTCTACCCCGGGGTTTGGAGACCCAGTACTTC	CASSLPRGLETQYF
once	TRBD2	15	TRBJ2-5	TRBV24-1	TGTGCCACCAGTGATCCCGCGACGGGGGGAGAGACCCAGTACTTC	CATSDPATGGETQYF
-	-	13	TRBJ1-6	TRBV2	TGTGCCAGCAGTGTCGCGAGTAATTCACCCCTCCACTTT	CASSVASNSPLHF
-	-	18	TRBJ2-3	TRBV21-1	TGTGCCAGCAGCAAAGAATCCCTTCCCCCCACAAACACAGATACGCAGTATTTT	CASSKESLPPTNTDTQYF
few	-	13	TRBJ2-1	TRBV28	TGTGCCAGCAGTTTATCTTCCTACAATGAGCAGTTCTTC	CASSLSSYNEQFF
-	TRBD1	13	TRBJ1-2	TRBV7-8	TGTGCCAGCAGGCAAACAGGGGCCTATGGCTACACCTTC	CASRQTGAYGYTF
once	TRBD2	18	TRBJ2-1	TRBV5-5	TGTGCCAGCAGCTTGTTACTAGCGGGGGGAAGCTCCTACAATGAGCAGTTCTTC	CASSLLLAGGSSYNEQFF
-	-	12	TRBJ2-7	TRBV7-2	TGTGCCAGCACCTTGACTACTTCCGAGCAGTACTTC	CASTLTTSEQYF
-	-	16	TRBJ1-5	TRBV28	TGTGCCAGCAGTTCCCCGGACAGAGGGAATAATCAGCCCCAGCATTTT	CASSSPDRGNNQPQHF
-	-	15	TRBJ2-3	TRBV28	TGTGCCAGCAGCTTAGGGCCTAGCTGGCTAGATACGCAGTATTTT	CASSLGPSWLDTQYF
-	-	16	TRBJ1-5	TRBV1	TGCACCAGCAGCCCAGGGTGTAGACCTAGCAATCAGCCCCAGCATTTT	CTSSPGCRPSNQPQHF
-	TRBD1	14	TRBJ2-7	TRBV7-2	TGTGCCAGCAGCTATAACAGGGGAGACTACGAGCAGTACTTC	CASSYNRGDYEQYF
-	-	13	TRBJ2-3	TRBV11-2	TGTGCCAGCAGCTTTAGAAGCACAGATACGCAGTATTTT	CASSFRSTDTQYF
few	TRBD1	15	TRBJ2-2	TRBV28	TGTGCCAGCAGTTTGTGGGACAGGGGGCCCGGGGAGCTGTTTTTT	CASSLWDRGPGELFF
-	-	17	TRBJ1-1	TRBV30	TGTGCCTGGAGTGTAAATCGTAGAAGGGGCCTGAACACTGAAGCTTTCTTT	CAWSVNRRRGLNTEAFF
-	-	16	TRBJ1-6	TRBV11-2	TGTGCCAGCAGCCCCTCGACCCCGGGCTATAATTCACCCCTCCACTTT	CASSPSTPGYNSPLHF
-	-	11	TRBJ1-2	TRBV30	TGTGCCTGGATGGGGCTTGTTGGCTACACCTTC	CAWMGLVGYTF
-	TRBD2	15	TRBJ2-7	TRBV27	TGTGCCAGCAGTTTGAGGACTAGCGGGACCTACGAGCAGTACTTC	CASSLRTSGTYEQYF
-	TRBD2	16	TRBJ2-3	TRBV7-6	TGTGCCAGCAGCCTCACTAGCGGGGGGGCGAAAGATACGCAGTATTTT	CASSLTSGGAKDTQYF
few	-	15	TRBJ1-2	TRBV6-1	TGTGCCAGCAGTGAAGCGACTGGAGACTACTATGGCTACACCTTC	CASSEATGDYYGYTF
-	TRBD2	17	TRBJ2-3	TRBV18	TGTGCCAGCTCACCTCGACTAGCGGGGGGGCCAAGTGATACGCAGTATTTT	CASSPRLAGGPSDTQYF
-	-	14	TRBJ1-1	TRBV28	TGTGCCAGCAGTTTTGCCACTTGGAACACTGAAGCTTTCTTT	CASSFATWNTEAFF
-	TRBD1	14	TRBJ1-5	TRBV30	TGTGCCTGGAGTCAGGGGGCCCTCAATCAGCCCCAGCATTTT	CAWSQGALNQPQHF
-	-	14	TRBJ2-3	TRBV7-9	TGTGCCAGCAGCTTACCGACTAGCACAGATACGCAGTATTTT	CASSLPTSTDTQYF
once	TRBD2	16	TRBJ2-3	TRBV28	TGTGCCAGCAGTTTCCAGCCTAGCGGGAGGAGAGATACGCAGTATTTT	CASSFQPSGRRDTQYF
-	-	12	TRBJ1-2	TRBV28	TGTGCCAGCAGCGAGGAGGACTATGGCTACACCTTC	CASSEEDYGYTF
-	-	14	TRBJ1-5	TRBV15	TGTGCCACCAGCCTGTCAGGAGGGTCTCAGCCCCAGCATTTT	CATSLSGGSQPQHF
-	TRBD1	13	TRBJ1-2	TRBV12-3/TRBV12-4	TGTGCCAGCAGTTTACGAGGGGGCAATGGCTACACCTTC	CASSLRGGNGYTF
-	TRBD2	14	TRBJ2-1	TRBV5-4	TGTGCCAGCAGCGAGCGGGAGCGTCTCGAGGAGCAGTTCTTC	CASSERERLEEQFF
-	TRBD2	16	TRBJ2-3	TRBV9	TGTGCCAGCAGCCCACCTACTAGCGGGGGTGGGCATACGCAGTATTTT	CASSPPTSGGGHTQYF
-	-	14	TRBJ1-3	TRBV9	TGTGCCAGCAGCGTAGCTCGGGTTGGAAACACCATATATTTT	CASSVARVGNTIYF
-	-	17	TRBJ1-5	TRBV3-1/TRBV3-2	TGTGCCAGCAGCCAAGAAAGGGGAGGGGAAAGCAATCAGCCCCAGCATTTT	CASSQERGGESNQPQHF
once	-	13	TRBJ2-2	TRBV29-1	TGCAGCGTACAGGAGCCGAACACCGGGGAGCTGTTTTTT	CSVQEPNTGELFF
-	-	15	TRBJ1-1	TRBV7-2	TGTGCCAGCAGCTTAAATCCGGGAAGGAGGACTGAAGCTTTCTTT	CASSLNPGRRTEAFF
once	-	15	TRBJ1-1	TRBV5-1	TGCGCCAGCAGCTCCCAGACAGTAACAGGCACTGAAGCTTTCTTT	CASSSQTVTGTEAFF
-	-	16	TRBJ2-7	TRBV11-3	TGTGCCAGCAGCTTAGAGTACAGGGTCCCCATAATCGGGCAGTACTTC	CASSLEYRVPIIGQYF
-	-	12	TRBJ1-3	TRBV19	TGTGCCAGTAGTTCGTCCAGTGGCACCATATATTTT	CASSSSSGTIYF
-	-	12	TRBJ1-2	TRBV5-6	TGTGCCAGCAGCCCGGGACTGTCGGGCTACACCTTC	CASSPGLSGYTF
few	TRBD1	14	TRBJ1-2	TRBV6-5	TGTGCCAGCAGTCGGACAGGGCGAGGCTATGGCTACACCTTC	CASSRTGRGYGYTF
few	-	12	TRBJ2-7	TRBV6-6	TGTGCCAGCATGGCAGGCACCTACGAGCAGTACTTC	CASMAGTYEQYF
-	TRBD1	16	TRBJ1-6	TRBV5-1	TGCGCCAGCAGCTTCACCCGCGGACAGGGGGATTCACCCCTCCACTTT	CASSFTRGQGDSPLHF
-	-	14	TRBJ2-7	TRBV4-1	TGCGCCAGCAGCCAAGCGGGCGGGCTGATCGCGCAGTACTTC	CASSQAGGLIAQYF
-	TRBD2	15	TRBJ2-5	TRBV2	TGTGCCAGCAGTGGGAGCGGGGGCTCGGGGGAGACCCAGTACTTC	CASSGSGGSGETQYF
-	-	14	TRBJ2-5	TRBV5-8	TGTGCCAGCAGCTTGGTTGGGAGGTTAGAGACCCAGTACTTC	CASSLVGRLETQYF
-	-	16	TRBJ2-4	TRBV19	TGTGCCAGTAGTATAGACAGGACTGGAGCCAAAAACATTCAGTACTTC	CASSIDRTGAKNIQYF
-	-	13	TRBJ2-7	TRBV4-3	TGCGCCAGCAGCGAGGAGAGCTCCTACGAGCAGTACTTC	CASSEESSYEQYF
-	TRBD1	14	TRBJ1-1	TRBV27	TGTGCCAGCAGTTTGGACAGGGGGGGCTCTGAAGCTTTCTTT	CASSLDRGGSEAFF
-	-	15	TRBJ1-2	TRBV5-1	TGCGCCAGCAGCTTGTTCGGGGGGCCAGGCTATGGCTACACCTTC	CASSLFGGPGYGYTF
-	TRBD1	15	TRBJ2-7	TRBV7-9	TGTGCCAGCAGCTCCCCGGGACAGGACGGCTACGAGCAGTACTTC	CASSSPGQDGYEQYF
-	TRBD1	15	TRBJ1-1	TRBV14	TGTGCCAGCAGCCGAAACAGGGGAAGGAACACTGAAGCTTTCTTT	CASSRNRGRNTEAFF
-	-	13	TRBJ1-1	TRBV10-1	TGCGCCAGCACTAAGGACAGTAACACTGAAGCTTTCTTT	CASTKDSNTEAFF
-	TRBD1	15	TRBJ1-2	TRBV6-5	TGTGCCAGCACCAAAATGGTGGGACAGGGTGCCGGCTACACCTTC	CASTKMVGQGAGYTF